The following is a TCR beta chain sequence with its context. The antigen is undetermined. The beta constant-region primer was an equimolar mix of two oligonucleotides covering TRBC1 and TRBC2. From the UMI-ligation and nested PCR reads, TCRdb called clonotypes with MiXCR, one entry per CDR3 protein. The sample holds 130,000 to 150,000 distinct CDR3 sequences, about 17% seen once. This entry comes from a study of naive and memory T cell subsets. General study results and limits: Gini index rose across naive, CM, EM and EMRA in CD4 and CD8. In naive cells, over 95% of TCR sequences were seen only once.

The CDR3 extends over 12 amino acids. Germline V gene data show CDR1 as SGHRS and CDR2 as YFSETQ. The V and J ends lost 0 bases and 7 bases respectively, with 8 bases between them. This TCR was recovered from a human donor in good health. V and J are TRBV5-1 and TRBJ2-7; unclear D gene. The sample taken for sequencing was naive CD4+ T cells from blood. The CDR3: CASSLEGREQYF. The CDR3 nucleotides are TGCGCCAGCAGCTTGGAGGGCCGGGAGCAGTACTTC.